This T cell receptor (beta chain) was documented in a study of Ad26.COV2.S vaccination and SARS-CoV-2 variants. The wider study: Intramuscular Ad26.COV2.S doses were given once or twice, 56 days apart.

The germline CDR1 and CDR2 sequences are SNHLY and FYNNEI. V was trimmed by 6 bases and J by 9 bases, leaving 9 bases between them. The CDR3 loop spans 11 amino acids. On this clone itself: The antigen remains undetermined.

General study results and limits: Measurements of TCR breadth and depth may have given underestimates of the total T cell responses. Vaccine recipients showed a spike-specific TCR breadth that was higher than in placebo recipients.

Treatment noted: roughly 20 received Ad26.COV2.S at low or high dose, single or two shots; about 5 received placebo; per-sample allocation not given. Each sample was drawn 63 days after the first injection (of vaccine or placebo). Based in Boston, the donor was an adult of 18-55 years. The table came from immunoSEQ multiplex PCR; TCRdb's copy has only in-frame clones and leaves some out. The data show under 600,000 clones, about nine tenths seen once. The chain couples TRBV2 to TRBJ2-1; D is ambiguous. Source: peripheral blood, taken in a trial of Ad26.COV2.S vaccine versus placebo. This receptor was identified in a person aged 18-65 years who received the Ad26.COV2.S COVID-19 vaccine or a placebo. CDR3 DNA sequence: TGTGCCAGCAGAGAGAGAGGTGAGCAGTTCTTC. It translates to CASRERGEQFF.